This passage covers 17 T cell receptor beta chains from one sample sequenced in a study of blood T cell repertoires in COVID-19. Using immunoSEQ multiplex PCR, the repertoire was profiled, and TCRdb retains in-frame clones only, with some absent. Of 53,000 or so clones in the sample, roughly 84% are singletons; the top ten hold roughly a sixth. The sequencing input was peripheral blood. These receptors were collected from a man in his 70s with active COVID-19.

The CDR3 nucleotides read TGTGCCAGCAGTAAGACTAGCGGGATTCGAGAGACCCAGTACTTC. Amino acid sequence: CASSKTSGIRETQYF. The chain recombines TRBV28 with TRBJ2-5, with TRBD2 matching over 11 bases. This CDR3 contains 15 residues. The V and J ends lost 5 bases and 4 bases, in that order; junction bases with no gene match: 6. Germline V gene sequence: CDR1 MDHEN, CDR2 SYDVKM.

This clone was counted once. This rearrangement joins TRBV2 to TRBJ1-4, with D tentatively TRBD1 (6 bases). The V end lost 6 bases, the J end lost 17 bases, and 19 bases lay between the germline ends. Germline V gene lookup returns CDR1 SNHLY and CDR2 FYNNEI. The CDR3 consists of 12 residues. The CDR3 nucleotides read TGTGCCAGCAGCCAAGACAGGACGGGGGGATTTTTT. This gives the protein CASSQDRTGGFF.

The genes are TRBV15 and TRBJ2-4, with TRBD2 as a possible D gene (6 bases). Trimming stripped 1 base from V and 13 bases from J, with 11 bases between. CDR1 is LNHNV, CDR2 YYDKDF, per germline (reference sequence). This CDR3 is 12 amino acids long. CDR3 loop: CATSRAGREQYF. In nucleotides, the CDR3 is TGTGCCACCAGCAGAGCCGGGAGAGAGCAGTACTTC.

In this sample, this clone turned up a few times. The V gene is TRBV7-9, the J gene TRBJ1-2; TRBD1 matches 8 bases. Germline V gene lookup returns CDR1 SEHNR and CDR2 FQNEAQ (reference sequence). The CDR3 covers 17 residues. Trimming at V came to 1 base and at J to 2 bases, leaving 9 bases not matched to a gene. CDR3 nucleotide sequence: TGTGCCAGCAGCTTAGGTGGTACAGGGGGGTCCAACTATGGCTACACCTTC. Encoded protein: CASSLGGTGGSNYGYTF. Together with reference TRBV7-9 and TRBJ1-2, the CDR3 gives the full variable domain: DTGVSQNPRHKITKRGQNVTFRCDPISEHNRLYWYRQTLGQGPEFLTYFQNEAQLEKSRLLSDRFSAERPKGSFSTLEIQRTEQGDSAMYLCASSLGGTGGSNYGYTFGSGTRLTVV.

The V call is TRBV5-5, the J call TRBJ1-2; possibly TRBD1 for D (5 bases). Trimming stripped 6 bases from V and 8 bases from J, with 14 bases between. The CDR3 contains 12 residues. Germline values: CDR1 SGHKS, CDR2 YYEKEE (reference sequence). CDR3 residues: CASTQGLEGYTF. In DNA form, the CDR3 reads TGTGCCAGCACGCAGGGTCTGGAGGGCTACACCTTC.

This rearrangement joins TRBV9 to TRBJ2-7, with 10 bases fitting TRBD2. The germline V gene has CDR1 SGDLS and CDR2 YYNGEE. J lost 6 bases, V lost 4 bases, and 10 bases had no gene match. This CDR3 has 15 residues. CDR3 in amino acids: CASSPQLAGASEQYF. CDR3 sequence (DNA): TGTGCCAGCAGCCCTCAGCTAGCGGGAGCTAGCGAGCAGTACTTC.

V usage is TRBV6-5 and J usage is TRBJ2-1, with 7 bases fitting TRBD2. CDR1 is MNHEY, CDR2 SVGAGI, per germline. This CDR3 is 15 amino acids long. Trimming cost V 2 bases and J 5 bases; bases outside gene matches: 6. The CDR3 DNA reads as TGTGCCAGCAGTTACAATCGGGAGGCCCACAATGAGCAGTTCTTC. It yields the protein CASSYNREAHNEQFF.

This clone was seen just once. The gene calls are TRBV5-1 and TRBJ2-1, with D possibly TRBD1 on 5 matching bases. The CDR3 contains 14 residues. V was clipped by 0 bases and J by 7 bases, with 11 bases between them. Germline CDR1 SGHRS, CDR2 YFSETQ. CDR3 sequence (DNA): TGCGCCAGCAGCTTGGATACAGGTTGGAATGAGCAGTTCTTC. Protein sequence: CASSLDTGWNEQFF. The whole variable domain, filled in from reference TRBV5-1 and TRBJ2-1, reads KAGVTQTPRYLIKTRGQQVTLSCSPISGHRSVSWYQQTPGQGLQFLFEYFSETQRNKGNFPGRFSGRQFSNSRSEMNVSTLELGDSALYLCASSLDTGWNEQFFGPGTRLTVL.

There are many counts of this clone. The chain combines TRBV27 with TRBJ2-7; the match to TRBD2 covers 9 bases. Germline V gives CDR1 MNHEY, CDR2 SMNVEV (reference sequence). This CDR3 has 16 residues. V shed 2 bases and J 3 bases; nucleotides not matched to a gene: 8. The CDR3 DNA sequence: TGTGCCAGCAGTTTACGTAGCGGGAGCGGGTTCTACGAGCAGTACTTC. It translates to CASSLRSGSGFYEQYF.

Concerning this clone: The sample contains more than one DNA sequence encoding this CDR3. V is TRBV6-2 or TRBV6-3 and J is TRBJ2-3; D gene unclear. CDR1 and CDR2 (germline): MNHEY, SVGEGT. This CDR3 spans 13 amino acids. Deletions cut 2 bases from V and 1 base from J, with 4 bases between. The CDR3 sequence: CASSYRGTDTQYF. In DNA, the CDR3 is TGTGCCAGCAGTTACCGTGGCACAGATACGCAGTATTTT.

This rearrangement joins TRBV6-6 to TRBJ2-7; 7 nucleotides line up with TRBD1. Germline loops: CDR1 MNHNY, CDR2 SVGAGI (reference sequence). V trimming: 1 base; J trimming: 0 bases; junction bases outside the gene matches: 3. The CDR3 spans 15 residues. The CDR3 loop reads CASSYYGQDSYEQYF. CDR3 nucleotides: TGTGCCAGCAGTTACTACGGACAGGACTCCTACGAGCAGTACTTC.

This clone was counted once. The gene calls are TRBV6-5 and TRBJ1-1; D is undetermined. The CDR3 runs to 11 residues. Germline V CDR1 and CDR2: MNHEY, SVGAGI. The ends were cut back, 9 bases at V and 8 bases at J, with 13 bases in the middle. CDR3: CASTGVGEAFF. As DNA, the CDR3 is TGTGCCAGTACCGGGGTAGGGGAAGCTTTCTTT.

About this clone itself: At one boundary the junction diverges from the germline segment, which might be a read error. The J gene is TRBJ2-5, the V gene TRBV19, with 10 bases lining up with TRBD2. The CDR3 has 15 residues. Per germline, CDR1 LNHDA and CDR2 SQIVND (reference sequence). Here the CDR3 DNA reads TGTGCCAGTAGTGAGCTAGCGGGAGCGCAAGGGACCCAGTACTTC. Protein product: CASSELAGAQGTQYF.

The rearrangement joins TRBV5-3 to TRBJ2-1; 12 bases map to TRBD2. TRBV5-3 is treated as an ORF (open reading frame) with a function not yet certain. V shed 4 bases and J 10 bases; nucleotides not matched to a gene: 3. The CDR3 is made up of 13 amino acids. The CDR3 reads CARSKGLAGEQFF. The CDR3 DNA reads as TGTGCCAGAAGCAAGGGACTAGCGGGCGAGCAGTTCTTC.

The chain links TRBV2 to TRBJ1-6, with D possibly being TRBD1 (6 bases). Germline V gene data show CDR1 as SNHLY and CDR2 as FYNNEI. Trimming stripped 3 bases from V and 7 bases from J, with 10 bases between. The length of the CDR3 is 14 residues. The CDR3 loop is CASSDRTANSPLHF. The DNA of the CDR3 is TGTGCCAGCAGTGACCGGACAGCAAATTCACCCCTCCACTTT.

The chain recombines TRBV27 with TRBJ1-3, with D possibly being TRBD1 (6 bases). The CDR3 is 16 residues long. The germline V gene encodes CDR1 MNHEY and CDR2 SMNVEV (reference sequence). V shed 5 bases and J shed 2 bases, with 16 bases lying between them. The CDR3 here is CASSETGGHPGNTIYF. The CDR3 DNA sequence: TGTGCCAGCAGTGAGACAGGAGGCCATCCTGGAAACACCATATATTTT.

This rearrangement joins TRBV2 to TRBJ2-4; maybe TRBD2 (6 bases). Germline CDR1 reads SNHLY; CDR2 reads FYNNEI. This CDR3 contains 14 residues. V was cut by 6 bases and J by 4 bases, with 13 bases left in between. CDR3 sequence (DNA): TGTGCCAGCAGCCTTTCCGGGAGTAAAAACATTCAGTACTTC. It yields the protein CASSLSGSKNIQYF.